This TCR beta chain was found in a study of blood T cell repertoires in COVID-19. This CDR3 region has 21 residues. Measured with immunoSEQ multiplex PCR; TCRdb has only the in-frame clones, and not every one. The data contain fewer than 350,000 clones, roughly nine tenths of them seen just once; the ten biggest clones take up about 12%. This sequence originates from a woman aged 25 to 39 with COVID-19, enrolled during active disease. The sample consisted of peripheral blood. The chain combines TRBV21-1 with TRBJ2-5; the table's D call, TRBD2, has no DNA check behind it. TRBV21-1 is classified as a pseudogene. CDR3 region: CASSYTRGTSGGLTPQETQYF. The CDR3 DNA follows: TGTGCCAGCAGCTACACCCGGGGGACTAGCGGGGGCCTTACTCCTCAGGAGACCCAGTACTTC.